A single sample is the source of the 5 T cell receptor beta chains below, sequenced in a study of blood T cells in healthy people across ages (dated by TCRdb to 2014 to 2015). Library preparation employed 5' RACE. Sequencing was carried out with an Illumina HiSeq 2500. A second PCR of roughly 7 to 12 cycles was performed with a sample-barcoded 5' primer and a J-beta primer mix. TCRdb trimmed public reads at Q25 via fastp, called clones via MiXCR and kept in-frame beta chains. For every CDR3 protein sequence, its rows merge into one entry that carries the most common genes and DNA. The sample contains about 1.1 million distinct CDR3 sequences, less than 45% of them found a single time. Jointly, the top ten make up 13% of the sample. Sequenced material: blood. The receptor set was obtained from a young man in good health.

This clonotype was seen only a few times. The gene calls are TRBV12-3 or TRBV12-4 and TRBJ1-2, with TRBD1 identical over 11 bases. The CDR3 has 18 amino acids. The trim removed 5 bases at V and 4 bases at J, leaving 15 bases unmatched. CDR3 bases: TGTGCCAGCAGTCTCCGGGTGGGGACAGGGGGTAGATCCTATGGCTACACCTTC. Its protein is CASSLRVGTGGRSYGYTF.

This clonotype was picked up a small number of times. The chain is built from TRBV4-1 and TRBJ2-1; D not resolved. The V end was cut by 0 bases, the J end by 2 bases, with 8 bases between. Germline CDR1 and CDR2: MGHRA and YSYEKL. CDR3 size: 15 residues. CDR3 amino acids: CASSQDLLPYNEQFF. CDR3 coding DNA: TGCGCCAGCAGCCAAGATCTGTTACCCTACAATGAGCAGTTCTTC.

The rearrangement uses TRBV2 and TRBJ2-3; D not certain. Germline V gene sequence: CDR1 SNHLY, CDR2 FYNNEI. The CDR3 is 14 residues long. V was clipped by 6 bases and J by 0 bases, with 10 bases between them. CDR3 sequence reads: CASRAPASTDTQYF. The CDR3 DNA sequence: TGTGCCAGCAGGGCGCCGGCGAGCACAGATACGCAGTATTTT. Based on the CDR3 plus reference TRBV2 and TRBJ2-3, the full variable domain is EPEVTQTPSHQVTQMGQEVILRCVPISNHLYFYWYRQILGQKVEFLVSFYNNEISEKSEIFDDQFSVERPDGSNFTLKIRSTKLEDSAMYFCASRAPASTDTQYFGPGTRLTVL.

This clonotype has just a few counts. The V and J genes are TRBV5-4 and TRBJ2-7; no firm D call. Germline V gene lookup returns CDR1 SGHNT and CDR2 YYREEE (reference sequence). CDR3 length equals 16 residues. V dropped 3 bases and J dropped 0 bases, with 16 bases sitting between them. CDR3 nucleotides: TGTGCCAGCAGCTGGACCGACGGTCTCAGCTCCTACGAGCAGTACTTC. It is translated as CASSWTDGLSSYEQYF.

This chain links TRBV6-5 with TRBJ2-4, with unresolved D. The J call is uncertain, as TRBJ2-7 better fits the DNA end. The CDR3 spans 13 residues. Germline V gene lookup returns CDR1 MNHEY and CDR2 SVGAGI. CDR3 sequence reads: CASTPPVEGEQYF. CDR3 DNA sequence: TGTGCCAGCACCCCTCCGGTAGAAGGCGAGCAGTACTTC.